This TCR beta chain is from a study of metastatic and nonmetastatic thyroid tumors. Among the patients, none had received any treatment before thyroid surgery. Trimming left V 1 base short and J 8 bases short, with 11 bases between. The CDR3 extends over 13 amino acids. Per the germline V gene, CDR1 is LGHNA and CDR2 is YNFKEQ. With MiXCR, TCRdb reprocessed the PCR reads. The sample consists of roughly 12,000 clones, over 25% of them appearing once. The sequenced sample was tumor tissue. This chain uses TRBV4-2 with TRBJ1-2; perhaps TRBD1 as D (5 bases). This receptor was obtained from a male donor with papillary thyroid cancer or a benign thyroid nodule (not recorded which). Some clones in this sample may be carry-over from other donors' samples. CDR3 region: CASSQVGDRGYTF. The DNA for the CDR3 is TGTGCCAGCAGCCAAGTAGGGGATCGAGGCTACACCTTC.